This passage covers 15 T cell receptor beta chains from one sample sequenced in a study of blood T cells in healthy people across ages. A J-beta primer mix and a sample-barcoded 5' primer were used in a second PCR of roughly 7 to 12 cycles. TCRdb analysed the 5' RACE reads with MiXCR anew, one entry per CDR3 protein. Here the sample spans approximately 1.5 million distinct CDR3 sequences, 40% to 45% being singletons. Sequencing was done on a sample of blood. These receptors were taken from a woman aged 18-30 years in good health.

The chain joins TRBV6-1 to TRBJ1-1, with 8 bases identical to TRBD1. V was pared by 6 bases and J by 1 base, with 10 bases of the junction left unmatched. This CDR3 has 16 residues. The V gene's germline CDR1 is MNHNS and CDR2 SASEGT. This CDR3 is CASSQQGVIRNTEAFF. The CDR3 DNA follows: TGTGCCAGCAGCCAACAGGGGGTGATCCGGAACACTGAAGCTTTCTTT.

J is TRBJ2-7 and V is TRBV27, with 10 nucleotides matching TRBD1. V was pared by 5 bases and J by 4 bases, with 11 bases of the junction left unmatched. Germline loops: CDR1 MNHEY, CDR2 SMNVEV (reference sequence). The length of the CDR3 is 16 residues. CDR3 amino acids: CASSLLRGQGDYEQYF. DNA for the CDR3: TGTGCCAGCAGTCTTCTCCGTGGACAGGGGGATTACGAGCAGTACTTC.

The chain joins TRBV12-3 or TRBV12-4 to TRBJ2-3; D is unclear. The CDR3 runs to 15 residues. V was shortened by 1 base and J by 6 bases, with 14 bases between the two germline ends. This chain's CDR3 is CASSLGGTSRDTQYF. For the CDR3, the DNA is TGTGCCAGCAGTTTAGGGGGAACCAGCCGGGATACGCAGTATTTT.

In this sample, this clonotype turned up a few times. The chain has TRBV5-1 and TRBJ1-3; 7 positions match TRBD1. CDR1 SGHRS and CDR2 YFSETQ come from the germline V gene. With V trimmed by 2 bases and J by 2 bases, 1 base remained unmatched. CDR3 length: 14 residues. The CDR3 DNA follows: TGCGCCAGCAGCTTCCAGGGGGCTGGAAACACCATATATTTT. It is translated as CASSFQGAGNTIYF.

The V call is TRBV12-3 or TRBV12-4, the J call TRBJ2-6; no firm D call. This CDR3 is 15 amino acids long. The ends were cut back, 6 bases at V and 0 bases at J, with 9 bases in the middle. The CDR3 nucleotides read TGTGCCAGCAGCCCGAAGACCTCTGGGGCCAACGTCCTGACTTTC. This sequence encodes CASSPKTSGANVLTF.

The chain uses TRBV3-1 and TRBJ1-6, with D maybe TRBD1 (6 bases). The CDR3 is made up of 17 amino acids. CDR1 is LGHDT and CDR2 is YNNKEL in the germline V gene (reference sequence). The germline V and J ends were trimmed by 2 bases and 5 bases, with 16 bases remaining between them. The CDR3 region has the DNA TGTGCCAGCAGCCAAAACCCCGGACAGCTGGATAATTCACCCCTCCACTTT. The encoded protein is CASSQNPGQLDNSPLHF.

V is TRBV27 and J is TRBJ2-4; 7 bases fit TRBD1. Matching the DNA end better, TRBJ2-5 makes the J call doubtful. This CDR3 region has 17 residues. CDR1 and CDR2 (germline): MNHEY, SMNVEV (reference sequence). The CDR3 here is CASSDHPRQGSRGTQYF. The DNA of the CDR3 is TGTGCCAGCAGCGACCACCCCAGACAGGGTTCGCGAGGGACCCAGTACTTC.

V and J are TRBV7-9 and TRBJ1-5, with D unclear. This CDR3 comprises 12 residues. V lost 11 bases and J 0 bases, leaving 8 bases between the germline ends. Germline V lookup: CDR1 SEHNR, CDR2 FQNEAQ (reference sequence). CDR3 nucleotides: TGTGCCTCCGGGATTAGCAATCAGCCCCAGCATTTT. As protein: CASGISNQPQHF. Using reference TRBV7-9 and TRBJ1-5 for the parts outside the CDR3, the full variable domain is DTGVSQNPRHKITKRGQNVTFRCDPISEHNRLYWYRQTLGQGPEFLTYFQNEAQLEKSRLLSDRFSAERPKGSFSTLEIQRTEQGDSAMYLCASGISNQPQHFGDGTRLSIL.

This rearrangement joins TRBV11-1 to TRBJ2-7; 14 bases align to TRBD2. Germline V gene data show CDR1 as SGHAT and CDR2 as FQDESV (reference sequence). V was clipped by 2 bases and J by 7 bases; unmatched bases: 10. The CDR3 has 17 residues. CDR3 sequence reads: CASSLIRGLAGENEQYF. CDR3 sequence (DNA): TGTGCCAGCAGCTTAATAAGGGGACTAGCGGGAGAAAATGAGCAGTACTTC.

The sample holds a few counts of this clonotype. The chain combines TRBV4-3 with TRBJ2-3, with TRBD2 as a possible D gene (6 bases). Germline V gene lookup returns CDR1 LGHNA and CDR2 YSLEER. The V end lost 0 bases, the J end lost 5 bases, and 9 bases lay between the germline ends. The CDR3 runs to 14 residues. CDR3 region: CASSQDWGVDTQYF. For the CDR3, the DNA is TGCGCCAGCAGCCAAGATTGGGGGGTAGATACGCAGTATTTT.

J is TRBJ2-1 and V is TRBV7-9; 7 bases align to TRBD2. There are 14 residues in the CDR3. Trimming cost V 6 bases and J 7 bases; bases outside gene matches: 9. The germline V gene has CDR1 SEHNR and CDR2 FQNEAQ (reference sequence). As DNA, the CDR3 is TGTGCCAGCAGTTTAAGGCAGGGAGGGAATGAGCAGTTCTTC. This gives the protein CASSLRQGGNEQFF.

This clonotype was observed a handful of times. The CDR3 coding sequence is TGCAGCGTTGCTGGGACGGTAGATCGTGGGGAGCAGTACTTC. It specifies CSVAGTVDRGEQYF. The chain recombines TRBV29-1 with TRBJ2-5; D is tentatively TRBD1 or TRBD2 (5 bases each). The V end lost 4 bases, the J end lost 11 bases, and 23 bases lay between the germline ends. This CDR3 region has 14 residues. Per the germline V gene, CDR1 is SQVTM and CDR2 is ANQGSEA. Looking up the rest from reference TRBV29-1 and TRBJ2-5 gives the full variable domain: SAVISQKPSRDICQRGTSLTIQCQVDSQVTMMFWYRQQPGQSLTLIATANQGSEATYESGFVIDKFPISRPNLTFSTLTVSNMSPEDSSIYLCSVAGTVDRGEQYFGPGTRLLVL.

This rearrangement joins TRBV20-1 to TRBJ2-1; tentatively, D is TRBD1 or TRBD2 (5 bases each). Germline loops: CDR1 DFQATT, CDR2 SNEGSKA (reference sequence). The CDR3 is 16 residues long. V dropped 0 bases and J dropped 11 bases, with 23 bases sitting between them. This CDR3 reads CSARDLSGARLTQQFF. In DNA form, the CDR3 reads TGCAGTGCTAGAGATCTTTCCGGGGCGAGGCTAACGCAGCAGTTCTTC.

The V call is TRBV20-1, the J call TRBJ2-1, with TRBD2 matching over 7 bases. The CDR3 loop spans 15 amino acids. Germline CDR1 is DFQATT and CDR2 is SNEGSKA (reference sequence). With V trimmed by 3 bases and J by 0 bases, 5 bases remained unmatched. The CDR3 reads CSARARTSSYNEQFF. The DNA of the CDR3 is TGCAGTGCTAGGGCCCGGACTAGCTCCTACAATGAGCAGTTCTTC.

This clonotype was recorded a few times. The chain recombines TRBV7-8 with TRBJ2-5, with a weak D call TRBD2 (6 bases). V lost 2 bases, J lost 4 bases, and 14 bases lay in between. CDR1 and CDR2 from the germline V gene are SGHVS and FQNEAQ. This CDR3 is built from 15 residues. For the CDR3, the DNA is TGTGCCAGCAGCTTACTAGCGCCCCCGGGAGAGACCCAGTACTTC. Amino acid sequence: CASSLLAPPGETQYF.